This TCR beta chain was observed in a study of T cells in Graves' hyperthyroidism and ophthalmopathy. In the study overall: Peripheral blood was taken when the disease was first diagnosed, before any treatment began.

Clinical symptoms, serum thyroxine and TRAb, thyroid ultrasound and orbital computed tomography were used for the diagnoses. Germline V gives CDR1 MNHNS, CDR2 SASEGT. Trimming removed 1 base at V and 2 bases at J, with 14 bases between. This CDR3 spans 16 amino acids. The TCR beta CDR3 regions underwent amplification using RNA transcripts as the source. The HTBI set primed first-round TCR CDR3 RT-PCR. Via MiXCR, TCRdb re-called the multiplex PCR reads, giving one row per CDR3 protein. The sample has about 560,000 distinct CDR3 sequences, 16% seen once. Points from the study as a whole: Ophthalmopathy was model-predicted a median around 6.1 months pre-onset.

This clonotype has a handful of counts. What it binds is not known. V and J are TRBV6-1 and TRBJ2-5; weak D call: TRBD1 (5 bases). The origin of this receptor is a woman aged 18-35 years with Graves' hyperthyroidism. The sample taken for sequencing was blood. The CDR3 DNA follows: TGTGCCAGCAGTGAAGATTGGGCAGGGCGACAAGAGACCCAGTACTTC. It is translated as CASSEDWAGRQETQYF.